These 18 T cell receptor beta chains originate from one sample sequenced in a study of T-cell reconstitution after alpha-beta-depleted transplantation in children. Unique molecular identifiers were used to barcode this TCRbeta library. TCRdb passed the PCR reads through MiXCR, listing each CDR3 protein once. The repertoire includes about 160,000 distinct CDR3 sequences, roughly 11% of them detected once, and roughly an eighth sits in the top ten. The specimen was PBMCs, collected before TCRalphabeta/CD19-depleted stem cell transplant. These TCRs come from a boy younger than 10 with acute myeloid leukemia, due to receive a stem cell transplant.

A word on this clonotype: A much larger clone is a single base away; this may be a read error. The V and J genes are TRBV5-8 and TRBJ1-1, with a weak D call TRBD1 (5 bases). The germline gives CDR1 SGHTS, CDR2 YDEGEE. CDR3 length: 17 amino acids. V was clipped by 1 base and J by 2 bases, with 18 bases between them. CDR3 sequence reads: CASSLIGRDGLNTEAFF. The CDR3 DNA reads TGTGCCAGCAGCTTGATCGGAAGGGACGGCCTAAACACTGAAGCTTTCTTT.

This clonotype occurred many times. CDR3 residues: CAWSAVAEAFF. The CDR3 DNA is TGTGCCTGGAGTGCCGTTGCTGAAGCTTTCTTT. The rearrangement uses TRBV30 and TRBJ1-1, with D unclear. The length of the CDR3 is 11 residues. From germline, CDR1 is GTSNPN and CDR2 SVGIG (reference sequence). Trimming removed 1 base at V and 6 bases at J, with 6 bases between.

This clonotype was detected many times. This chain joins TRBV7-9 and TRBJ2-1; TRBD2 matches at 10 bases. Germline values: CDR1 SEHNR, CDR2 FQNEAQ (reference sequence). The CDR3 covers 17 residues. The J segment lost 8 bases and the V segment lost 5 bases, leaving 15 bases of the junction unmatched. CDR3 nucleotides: TGTGCCAGCAGCCAACATCAAAAGCGGGAGGGCCGATATGAGCAGTTCTTC. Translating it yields CASSQHQKREGRYEQFF. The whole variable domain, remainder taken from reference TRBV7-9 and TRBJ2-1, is DTGVSQNPRHKITKRGQNVTFRCDPISEHNRLYWYRQTLGQGPEFLTYFQNEAQLEKSRLLSDRFSAERPKGSFSTLEIQRTEQGDSAMYLCASSQHQKREGRYEQFFGPGTRLTVL.

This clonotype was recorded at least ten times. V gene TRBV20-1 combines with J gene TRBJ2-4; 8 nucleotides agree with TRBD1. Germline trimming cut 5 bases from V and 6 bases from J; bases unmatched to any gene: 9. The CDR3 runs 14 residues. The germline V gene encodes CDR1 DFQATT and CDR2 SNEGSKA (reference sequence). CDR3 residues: CSAPDRARTNIQYF. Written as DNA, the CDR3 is TGCAGTGCTCCGGACAGGGCCCGGACAAACATTCAGTACTTC.

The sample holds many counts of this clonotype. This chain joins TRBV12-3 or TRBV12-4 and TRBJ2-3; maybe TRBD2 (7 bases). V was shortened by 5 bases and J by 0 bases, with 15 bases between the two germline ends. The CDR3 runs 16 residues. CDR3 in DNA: TGTGCCAGCAGTCAGGTGGGGGGGGCAAGCACAGATACGCAGTATTTT. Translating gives CASSQVGGASTDTQYF.

As DNA, the CDR3 is TGTGCCAGTAGTCCCGGGATCTCCTACGAGCAGTACTTC. As protein: CASSPGISYEQYF. The chain carries TRBV19 and TRBJ2-7; possible D gene TRBD2, 5 bases. V lost 5 bases and J lost 0, with 8 bases in between. Germline CDR1 and CDR2: LNHDA and SQIVND (reference sequence). The length of the CDR3 is 13 residues.

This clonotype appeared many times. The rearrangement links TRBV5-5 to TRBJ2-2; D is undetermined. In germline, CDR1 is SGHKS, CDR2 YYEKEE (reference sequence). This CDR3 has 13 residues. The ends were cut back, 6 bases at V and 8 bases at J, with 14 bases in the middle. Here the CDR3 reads CASNTVWEGELFF. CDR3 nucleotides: TGTGCCAGCAACACGGTGTGGGAAGGGGAGCTGTTTTTT.

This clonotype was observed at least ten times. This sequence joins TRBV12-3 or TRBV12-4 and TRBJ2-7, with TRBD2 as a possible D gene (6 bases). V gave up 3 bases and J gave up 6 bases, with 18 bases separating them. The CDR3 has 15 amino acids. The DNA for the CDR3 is TGTGCCAGCAGTTTTCCGGGACTGGGAGTGGTCGAGCAGTACTTC. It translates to CASSFPGLGVVEQYF.

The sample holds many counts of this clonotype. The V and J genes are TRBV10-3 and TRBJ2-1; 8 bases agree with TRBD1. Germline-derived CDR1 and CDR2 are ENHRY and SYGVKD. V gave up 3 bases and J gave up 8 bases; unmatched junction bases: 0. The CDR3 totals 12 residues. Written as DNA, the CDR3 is TGTGCCATCAGTGACAGGGGGCATGAGCAGTTCTTC. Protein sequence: CAISDRGHEQFF.

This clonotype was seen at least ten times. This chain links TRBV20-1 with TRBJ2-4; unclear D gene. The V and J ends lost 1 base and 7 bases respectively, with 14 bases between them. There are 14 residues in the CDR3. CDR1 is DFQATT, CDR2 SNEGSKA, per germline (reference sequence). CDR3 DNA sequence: TGCAGTGCTAGAGGGAAAGGGCGTGGGAACATTCAGTACTTC. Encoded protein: CSARGKGRGNIQYF.

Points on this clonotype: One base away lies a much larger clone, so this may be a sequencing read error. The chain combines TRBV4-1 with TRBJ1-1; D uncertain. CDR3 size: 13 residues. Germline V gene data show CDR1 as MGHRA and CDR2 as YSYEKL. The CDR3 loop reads CAGSQVASKAAFF. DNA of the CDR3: TGCGCCGGCAGCCAAGTGGCCTCCAAAGCGGCTTTCTTT.

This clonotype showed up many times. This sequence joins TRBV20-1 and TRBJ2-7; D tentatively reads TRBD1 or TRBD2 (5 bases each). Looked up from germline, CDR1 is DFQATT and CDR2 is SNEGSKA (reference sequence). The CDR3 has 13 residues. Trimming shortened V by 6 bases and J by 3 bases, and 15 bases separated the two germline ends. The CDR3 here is CSADGTDHYEQYF. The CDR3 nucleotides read TGCAGTGCAGACGGGACCGACCACTACGAGCAGTACTTC.

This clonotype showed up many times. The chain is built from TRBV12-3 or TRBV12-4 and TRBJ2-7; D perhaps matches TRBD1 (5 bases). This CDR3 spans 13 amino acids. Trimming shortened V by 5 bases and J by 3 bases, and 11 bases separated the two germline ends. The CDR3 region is CASSAGHNYEQYF. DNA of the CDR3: TGTGCCAGCAGTGCCGGACATAACTACGAGCAGTACTTC.

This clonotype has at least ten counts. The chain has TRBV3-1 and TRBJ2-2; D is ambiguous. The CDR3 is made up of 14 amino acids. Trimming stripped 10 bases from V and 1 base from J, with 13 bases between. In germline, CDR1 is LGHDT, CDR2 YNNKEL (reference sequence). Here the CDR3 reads CATSRYGNTGELFF. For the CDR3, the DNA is TGTGCCACAAGTAGGTACGGGAACACCGGGGAGCTGTTTTTT.

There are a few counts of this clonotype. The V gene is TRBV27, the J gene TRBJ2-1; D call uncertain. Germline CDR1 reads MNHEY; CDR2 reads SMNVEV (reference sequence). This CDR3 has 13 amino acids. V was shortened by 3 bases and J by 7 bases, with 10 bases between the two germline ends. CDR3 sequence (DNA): TGTGCCAGCAGTTTCTTTGGTGGGAATGAGCAGTTCTTC. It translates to CASSFFGGNEQFF.

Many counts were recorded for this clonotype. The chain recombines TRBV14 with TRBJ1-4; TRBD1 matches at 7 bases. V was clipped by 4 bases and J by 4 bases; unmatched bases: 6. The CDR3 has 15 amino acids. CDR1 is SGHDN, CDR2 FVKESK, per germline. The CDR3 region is CASSPGTVFNEKLFF. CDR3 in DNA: TGTGCCAGCAGCCCCGGGACAGTATTTAATGAAAAACTGTTTTTT.

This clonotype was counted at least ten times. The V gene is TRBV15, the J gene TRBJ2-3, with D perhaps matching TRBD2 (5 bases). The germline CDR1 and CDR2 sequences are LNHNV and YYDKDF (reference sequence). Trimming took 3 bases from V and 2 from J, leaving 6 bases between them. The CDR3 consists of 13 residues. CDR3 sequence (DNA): TGTGCCACCAGCAGGGACTTCACAGATACGCAGTATTTT. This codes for CATSRDFTDTQYF.

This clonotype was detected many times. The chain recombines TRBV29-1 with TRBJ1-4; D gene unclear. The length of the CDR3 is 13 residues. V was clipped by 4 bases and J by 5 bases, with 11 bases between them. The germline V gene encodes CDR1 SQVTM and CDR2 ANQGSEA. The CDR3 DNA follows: TGCAGCGTTGGCGACACCCCAAATGAAAAACTGTTTTTT. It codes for CSVGDTPNEKLFF.